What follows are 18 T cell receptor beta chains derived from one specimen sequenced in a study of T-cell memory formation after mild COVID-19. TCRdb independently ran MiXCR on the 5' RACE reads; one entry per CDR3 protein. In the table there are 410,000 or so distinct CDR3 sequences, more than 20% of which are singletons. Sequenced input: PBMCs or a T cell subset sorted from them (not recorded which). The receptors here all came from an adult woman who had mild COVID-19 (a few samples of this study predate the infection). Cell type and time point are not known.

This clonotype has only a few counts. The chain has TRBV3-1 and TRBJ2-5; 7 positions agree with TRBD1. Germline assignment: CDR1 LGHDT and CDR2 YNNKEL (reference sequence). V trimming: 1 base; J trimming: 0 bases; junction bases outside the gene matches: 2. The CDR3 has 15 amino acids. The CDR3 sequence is CASSQGTGYQETQYF. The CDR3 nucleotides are TGTGCCAGCAGCCAAGGGACAGGCTACCAAGAGACCCAGTACTTC.

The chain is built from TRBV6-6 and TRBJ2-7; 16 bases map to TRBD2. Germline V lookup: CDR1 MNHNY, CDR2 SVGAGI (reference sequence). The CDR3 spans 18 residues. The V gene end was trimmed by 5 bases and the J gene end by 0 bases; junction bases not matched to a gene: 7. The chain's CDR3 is CASSVPGTSGRGSYEQYF. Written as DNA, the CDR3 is TGTGCCAGCAGTGTCCCCGGGACTAGCGGGAGGGGCTCCTACGAGCAGTACTTC.

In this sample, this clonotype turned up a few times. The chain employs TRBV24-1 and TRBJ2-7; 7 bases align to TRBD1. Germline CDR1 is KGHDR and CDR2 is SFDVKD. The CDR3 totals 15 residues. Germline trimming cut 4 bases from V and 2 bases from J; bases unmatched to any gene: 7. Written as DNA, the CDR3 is TGTGCCACCAGTGACCCGGGACAGTCTACCTACGAGCAGTACTTC. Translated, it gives CATSDPGQSTYEQYF.

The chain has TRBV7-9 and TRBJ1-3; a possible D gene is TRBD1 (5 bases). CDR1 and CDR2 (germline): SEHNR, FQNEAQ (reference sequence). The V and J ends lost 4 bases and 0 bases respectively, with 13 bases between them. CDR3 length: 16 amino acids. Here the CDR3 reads CASSSEEGFSGNTIYF. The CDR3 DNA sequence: TGTGCCAGCAGCTCAGAAGAGGGGTTCTCTGGAAACACCATATATTTT.

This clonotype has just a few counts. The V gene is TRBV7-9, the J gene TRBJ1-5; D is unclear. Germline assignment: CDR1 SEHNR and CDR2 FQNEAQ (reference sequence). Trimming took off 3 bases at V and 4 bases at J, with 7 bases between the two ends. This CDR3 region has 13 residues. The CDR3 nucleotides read TGTGCCAGCAGCTTTGGAGAAAATCAGCCCCAGCATTTT. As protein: CASSFGENQPQHF.

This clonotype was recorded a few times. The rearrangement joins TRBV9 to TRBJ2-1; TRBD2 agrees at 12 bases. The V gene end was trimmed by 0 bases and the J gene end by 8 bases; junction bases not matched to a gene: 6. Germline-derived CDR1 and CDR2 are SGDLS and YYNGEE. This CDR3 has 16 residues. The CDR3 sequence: CASSVGPSGGAYEQFF. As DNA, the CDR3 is TGTGCCAGCAGCGTAGGCCCTAGCGGGGGGGCTTATGAGCAGTTCTTC.

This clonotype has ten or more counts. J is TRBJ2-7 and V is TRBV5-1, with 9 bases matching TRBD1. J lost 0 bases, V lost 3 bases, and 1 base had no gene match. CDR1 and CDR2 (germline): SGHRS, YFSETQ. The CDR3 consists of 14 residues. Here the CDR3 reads CASSSGQGSYEQYF. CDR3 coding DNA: TGCGCCAGCAGCTCGGGACAGGGCTCCTACGAGCAGTACTTC.

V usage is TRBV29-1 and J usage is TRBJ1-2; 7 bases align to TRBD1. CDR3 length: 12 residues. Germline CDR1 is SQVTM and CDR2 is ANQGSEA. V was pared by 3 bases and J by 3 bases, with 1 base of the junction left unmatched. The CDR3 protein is CSVDQGDYGYTF. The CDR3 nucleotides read TGCAGCGTTGATCAGGGGGACTATGGCTACACCTTC. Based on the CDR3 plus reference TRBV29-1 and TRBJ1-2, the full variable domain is SAVISQKPSRDICQRGTSLTIQCQVDSQVTMMFWYRQQPGQSLTLIATANQGSEATYESGFVIDKFPISRPNLTFSTLTVSNMSPEDSSIYLCSVDQGDYGYTFGSGTRLTVV.

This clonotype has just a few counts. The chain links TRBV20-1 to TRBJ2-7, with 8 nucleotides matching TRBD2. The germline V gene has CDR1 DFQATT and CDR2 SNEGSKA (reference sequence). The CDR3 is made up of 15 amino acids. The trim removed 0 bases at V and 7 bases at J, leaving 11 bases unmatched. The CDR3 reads CSARDGGGRRWEQYF. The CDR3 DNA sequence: TGCAGTGCTAGAGATGGGGGCGGGAGGAGATGGGAGCAGTACTTC.

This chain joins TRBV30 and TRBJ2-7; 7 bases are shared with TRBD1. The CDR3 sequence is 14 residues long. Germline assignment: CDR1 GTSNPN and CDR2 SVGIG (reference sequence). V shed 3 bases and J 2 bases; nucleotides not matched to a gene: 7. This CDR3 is CAWRTGSGTYEQYF. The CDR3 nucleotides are TGTGCCTGGAGGACAGGGTCAGGGACCTACGAGCAGTACTTC.

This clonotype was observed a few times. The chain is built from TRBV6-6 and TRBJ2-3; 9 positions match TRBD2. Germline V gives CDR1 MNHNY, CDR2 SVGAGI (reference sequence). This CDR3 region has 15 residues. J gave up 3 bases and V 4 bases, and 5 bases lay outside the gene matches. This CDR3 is CASSFPSGVTDTQYF. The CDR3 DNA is TGTGCCAGCAGTTTCCCTAGCGGGGTAACAGATACGCAGTATTTT.

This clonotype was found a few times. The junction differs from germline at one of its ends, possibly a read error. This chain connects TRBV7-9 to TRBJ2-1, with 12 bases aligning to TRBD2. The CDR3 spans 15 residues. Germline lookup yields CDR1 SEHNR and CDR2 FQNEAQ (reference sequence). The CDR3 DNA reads TGTGCCAGCATCTTACTAGCGGGAGGTCAGAATGAGCAGTTCTTC. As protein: CASILLAGGQNEQFF. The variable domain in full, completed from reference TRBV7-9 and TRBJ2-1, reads DTGVSQNPRHKITKRGQNVTFRCDPISEHNRLYWYRQTLGQGPEFLTYFQNEAQLEKSRLLSDRFSAERPKGSFSTLEIQRTEQGDSAMYLCASILLAGGQNEQFFGPGTRLTVL.

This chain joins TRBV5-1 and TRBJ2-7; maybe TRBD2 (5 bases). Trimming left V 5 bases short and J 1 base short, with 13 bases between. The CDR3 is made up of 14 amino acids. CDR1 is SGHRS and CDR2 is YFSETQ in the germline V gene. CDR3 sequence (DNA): TGCGCCAGCAGTGGACTCCCAGGATCCTACGAGCAGTACTTC. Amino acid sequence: CASSGLPGSYEQYF.

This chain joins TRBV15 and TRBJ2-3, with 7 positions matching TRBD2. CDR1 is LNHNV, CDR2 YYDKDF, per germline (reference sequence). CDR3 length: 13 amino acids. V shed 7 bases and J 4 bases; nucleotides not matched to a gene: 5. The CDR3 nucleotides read TGTGCCACCAAAGCGGGATCCCCAGATACGCAGTATTTT. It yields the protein CATKAGSPDTQYF.

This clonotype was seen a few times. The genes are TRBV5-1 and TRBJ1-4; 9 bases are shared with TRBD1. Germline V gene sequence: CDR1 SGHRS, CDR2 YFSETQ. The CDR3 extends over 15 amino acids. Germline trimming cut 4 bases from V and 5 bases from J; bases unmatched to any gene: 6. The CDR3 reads CASSLGTGKNEKLFF. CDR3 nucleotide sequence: TGCGCCAGCAGCCTCGGGACAGGGAAAAATGAAAAACTGTTTTTT.

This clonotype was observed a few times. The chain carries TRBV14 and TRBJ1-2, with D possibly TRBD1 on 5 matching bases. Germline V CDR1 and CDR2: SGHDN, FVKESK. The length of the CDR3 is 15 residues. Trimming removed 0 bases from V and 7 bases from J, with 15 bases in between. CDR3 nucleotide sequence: TGTGCCAGCAGCCAAGATCATGGGGCTAGGGGTGGCTACACCTTC. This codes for CASSQDHGARGGYTF.

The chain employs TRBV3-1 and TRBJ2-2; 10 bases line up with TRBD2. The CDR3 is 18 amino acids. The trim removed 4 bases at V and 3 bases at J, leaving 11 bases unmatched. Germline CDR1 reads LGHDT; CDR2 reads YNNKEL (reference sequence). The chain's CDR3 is CASSPRTSGVRDTGELFF. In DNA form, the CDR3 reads TGTGCCAGCAGCCCCAGGACTAGCGGAGTGCGGGACACCGGGGAGCTGTTTTTT.

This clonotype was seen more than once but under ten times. CDR3 in amino acids: CASSFQGGVSPLHF. The CDR3 DNA follows: TGTGCCAGCAGTTTTCAGGGGGGGGTGTCACCCCTCCACTTT. J is TRBJ1-6 and V is TRBV12-3 or TRBV12-4; 7 nucleotides line up with TRBD1. This CDR3 spans 14 amino acids. The trim removed 3 bases at V and 10 bases at J, leaving 6 bases unmatched.